This TCR beta chain was identified during a study of graft-versus-host responses after intestinal transplantation. Germline assignment: CDR1 SGHKS and CDR2 YYEKEE (reference sequence). The CDR3 runs to 14 residues. Trimming took 0 bases from V and 1 from J, leaving 7 bases between them. This table comes from immunoSEQ multiplex PCR, and its TCRdb copy is limited to in-frame clones, with some not included. Among almost 20,000 clones listed, about 89% were seen once. The receptor comes from a human patient who received an intestinal transplant, so some T cells may come from the graft donor. The V gene is TRBV5-5, the J gene TRBJ2-5; D remains unclear. Here the sequenced sample was PBMCs, taken roughly 32 weeks after intestinal transplant. The CDR3: CASSLGFLQETQYF. CDR3 DNA sequence: TGTGCCAGCAGCTTGGGTTTTCTCCAAGAGACCCAGTACTTC.